The 27 T cell receptor beta chains below all came from one sample that was sequenced in a study of blood T cell repertoires in COVID-19. Repertoires were generated with immunoSEQ multiplex PCR, while TCRdb's copy carries only in-frame clones and drops some. The sample has more than 95,000 clones; 60% to 85% are singletons. The sequencing sample was made of peripheral blood. The receptor set was obtained from a man aged 65-85 years with acute or convalescent COVID-19.

The rearrangement joins TRBV18 to TRBJ2-3; TRBD2 agrees at 12 bases. The J segment lost 4 bases and the V segment lost 3 bases, leaving 11 bases of the junction unmatched. The CDR3 covers 18 residues. Germline CDR1 is KGHSH and CDR2 is LQKENI. CDR3: CASSPGLASGRAPDTQYF. CDR3 DNA: TGTGCCAGCTCACCGGGACTAGCTAGCGGGAGGGCCCCAGATACGCAGTATTTT.

There are a few counts of this clone. The chain combines TRBV2 with TRBJ1-4; 10 positions agree with TRBD1. This CDR3 spans 14 amino acids. V gave up 4 bases and J gave up 8 bases; unmatched junction bases: 4. Looked up from germline, CDR1 is SNHLY and CDR2 is FYNNEI. CDR3 sequence: CASSGGTGEEKLFF. DNA for the CDR3: TGTGCCAGCAGTGGAGGGACAGGGGAAGAAAAACTGTTTTTT. The variable domain in full, completed from reference TRBV2 and TRBJ1-4, reads EPEVTQTPSHQVTQMGQEVILRCVPISNHLYFYWYRQILGQKVEFLVSFYNNEISEKSEIFDDQFSVERPDGSNFTLKIRSTKLEDSAMYFCASSGGTGEEKLFFGSGTQLSVL.

V and J are TRBV12-3 or TRBV12-4 and TRBJ1-2; unclear D gene. V was cut by 8 bases and J by 8 bases, with 15 bases left in between. The CDR3 contains 12 residues. CDR3 sequence (DNA): TGTGCCAGCGGACTACGGTTTGAGGGCTACACCTTC. Protein: CASGLRFEGYTF.

This chain joins TRBV11-2 and TRBJ1-2; maybe TRBD1 (6 bases). The V gene lost 5 bases and the J gene lost 5 bases, with 15 bases spanning the gap. The CDR3 is made up of 14 amino acids. Germline V gives CDR1 SGHAT, CDR2 FQNNGV. Written as DNA, the CDR3 is TGTGCCAGCAGCGGGTGGGGGCGAGGTTATGGCTACACCTTC. Translation gives CASSGWGRGYGYTF.

The rearrangement joins TRBV29-1 to TRBJ1-2; 7 bases are a match to TRBD1. V trimming: 3 bases; J trimming: 3 bases; junction bases outside the gene matches: 10. This CDR3 is 15 amino acids long. CDR1 and CDR2 from the germline V gene are SQVTM and ANQGSEA. Written as DNA, the CDR3 is TGCAGCGTTGAGGGTTCGACAGGGATCGACTATGGCTACACCTTC. As protein: CSVEGSTGIDYGYTF.

V is TRBV3-1 (or the pseudogene TRBV3-2) and J is TRBJ2-7; possible D gene TRBD1, 6 bases. This CDR3 spans 15 amino acids. The V end was cut by 1 base, the J end by 2 bases, with 12 bases between. Looked up from germline, CDR1 is LGHDT and CDR2 is YNNKEL (reference sequence). This CDR3 reads CASSQVGTRAYEQYF. For the CDR3, the DNA is TGTGCCAGCAGCCAAGTCGGGACAAGGGCCTACGAGCAGTACTTC.

This chain joins TRBV5-1 and TRBJ2-2; D is possibly TRBD1 (6 bases). The CDR3 has 13 residues. V was trimmed by 3 bases and J by 5 bases, leaving 8 bases between them. CDR1 is SGHRS and CDR2 is YFSETQ in the germline V gene. DNA of the CDR3: TGCGCCAGCAGCTCTGGACAGACCGGGGAGCTGTTTTTT. Translating it yields CASSSGQTGELFF. Complete variable domain (other parts from reference TRBV5-1 and TRBJ2-2): KAGVTQTPRYLIKTRGQQVTLSCSPISGHRSVSWYQQTPGQGLQFLFEYFSETQRNKGNFPGRFSGRQFSNSRSEMNVSTLELGDSALYLCASSSGQTGELFFGEGSRLTVL.

This chain joins TRBV28 and TRBJ2-2; 7 nucleotides line up with TRBD1. The germline CDR1 and CDR2 sequences are MDHEN and SYDVKM. This CDR3 has 16 amino acids. Trimming cost V 4 bases and J 4 bases; bases outside gene matches: 9. The CDR3 DNA reads TGTGCCAGCAGTTATCCGCAGGGGGTGGGCACCGGGGAGCTGTTTTTT. Amino acids: CASSYPQGVGTGELFF.

The chain's CDR3 is CASSQDFGQGRVATNEKLFF. The CDR3 coding sequence is TGTGCCAGCAGCCAAGATTTCGGACAGGGTAGAGTTGCAACTAATGAAAAACTGTTTTTT. V is TRBV4-2 and J is TRBJ1-4; 8 bases are shared with TRBD1. V lost 0 bases, J lost 0 bases, and 12 bases stayed unmatched. Germline-derived CDR1 and CDR2 are LGHNA and YNFKEQ. The CDR3 is 20 amino acids.

This clone appeared a single time. The chain couples TRBV7-2 to TRBJ2-1, with 12 bases fitting TRBD2. V was pared by 3 bases and J by 5 bases, with 2 bases of the junction left unmatched. This CDR3 comprises 15 residues. CDR1 is SGHTA and CDR2 is FQGNSA in the germline V gene. The CDR3, as DNA: TGTGCCAGCAGCTTTCCTAGCGGGGGGGACAATGAGCAGTTCTTC. Translation: CASSFPSGGDNEQFF.

This clone was seen more than once but under ten times. This chain links TRBV7-2 with TRBJ1-2; 7 nucleotides align to TRBD1. The CDR3 runs 13 residues. Per the germline V gene, CDR1 is SGHTA and CDR2 is FQGNSA. The V and J ends lost 5 bases and 8 bases, in that order; junction bases with no gene match: 8. CDR3 in amino acids: CASSNGQVSGYTF. The CDR3 bases are TGTGCCAGCAGCAACGGACAGGTTAGCGGCTACACCTTC. Combining the CDR3 with reference TRBV7-2 and TRBJ1-2 gives the whole variable domain GAGVSQSPSNKVTEKGKDVELRCDPISGHTALYWYRQSLGQGLEFLIYFQGNSAPDKSGLPSDRFSAERTGGSVSTLTIQRTQQEDSAVYLCASSNGQVSGYTFGSGTRLTVV.

The chain links TRBV7-9 to TRBJ1-4; D is unresolved. Trimming cost V 5 bases and J 11 bases, with 15 bases left between them. CDR3 length equals 13 residues. The germline gives CDR1 SEHNR, CDR2 FQNEAQ (reference sequence). CDR3 amino acids: CASSRIDILKLFF. The DNA of the CDR3 is TGTGCCAGCAGCCGGATCGACATTCTGAAACTGTTTTTT. The variable domain in full, with the rest retrieved from reference TRBV7-9 and TRBJ1-4, is DTGVSQNPRHKITKRGQNVTFRCDPISEHNRLYWYRQTLGQGPEFLTYFQNEAQLEKSRLLSDRFSAERPKGSFSTLEIQRTEQGDSAMYLCASSRIDILKLFFGSGTQLSVL.

The chain links TRBV2 to TRBJ1-4, with D unclear. The CDR3 covers 14 residues. The V end was cut by 7 bases, the J end by 7 bases, with 16 bases between. Germline CDR1 and CDR2: SNHLY and FYNNEI. This CDR3 is CASMRSGVVEKLFF. The CDR3 coding sequence is TGTGCCAGCATGAGGTCCGGGGTGGTTGAAAAACTGTTTTTT.

The chain uses TRBV28 and TRBJ1-3; D remains ambiguous. The CDR3 has 14 residues. V lost 2 bases and J lost 7, with 12 bases in between. CDR1 and CDR2 (germline): MDHEN, SYDVKM. The CDR3 DNA reads as TGTGCCAGCAGTTTAGGCACTGACATGAACACCATATATTTT. It is translated as CASSLGTDMNTIYF.

This clone has only one observation. The chain employs TRBV6-5 and TRBJ1-2, with a weak D call TRBD1 (6 bases). V lost 7 bases, J lost 7 bases, and 10 bases lay in between. CDR1 MNHEY and CDR2 SVGAGI come from the germline V gene. This CDR3 has 11 amino acids. As DNA, the CDR3 is TGTGCCAGCAACCAGGGGTTTGGCTACACCTTC. Translating gives CASNQGFGYTF.

The genes are TRBV7-9 and TRBJ2-7; 9 nucleotides match TRBD1. V lost 7 bases to trimming and J lost 9 bases; unmatched junction nucleotides: 10. In germline, CDR1 is SEHNR, CDR2 FQNEAQ (reference sequence). This CDR3 comprises 13 residues. The DNA for the CDR3 is TGTGCCAGCATTGGGACAGGGCCATTTGGGCAGTACTTC. This translates into CASIGTGPFGQYF. Supplemented by reference TRBV7-9 and TRBJ2-7, the full variable domain reads DTGVSQNPRHKITKRGQNVTFRCDPISEHNRLYWYRQTLGQGPEFLTYFQNEAQLEKSRLLSDRFSAERPKGSFSTLEIQRTEQGDSAMYLCASIGTGPFGQYFGPGTRLTVT.

The chain employs TRBV28 and TRBJ2-1; 9 positions match TRBD1. CDR1 MDHEN and CDR2 SYDVKM come from the germline V gene. The CDR3 is 16 amino acids. After removal of 5 bases from V and 7 bases from J, the junction contained 12 bases not matched to a gene. The DNA for the CDR3 is TGTGCCAGCAGTACTACGGGACAGGGATTGGCAAATGAGCAGTTCTTC. Translating it yields CASSTTGQGLANEQFF.

This clone was detected once. This chain joins TRBV19 and TRBJ2-4, with 8 bases aligning to TRBD2. Per germline, CDR1 LNHDA and CDR2 SQIVND (reference sequence). The length of the CDR3 is 14 residues. V dropped 8 bases and J dropped 0; count of bases not matched to a gene: 3. CDR3 coding DNA: TGTGCCAGTCGGGAGGGGATAGCCAAAAACATTCAGTACTTC. This encodes CASREGIAKNIQYF.

V usage is TRBV7-9 and J usage is TRBJ1-4; D is uncertain. The CDR3 runs 15 residues. Deletions cut 2 bases from V and 5 bases from J, with 12 bases between. Per germline, CDR1 SEHNR and CDR2 FQNEAQ (reference sequence). The CDR3 DNA reads as TGTGCCAGCAGCTTAAAGCGGATGGGGAATGAAAAACTGTTTTTT. The encoded protein is CASSLKRMGNEKLFF.

V and J are TRBV7-2 and TRBJ1-3; D not resolved. Germline V lookup: CDR1 SGHTA, CDR2 FQGNSA. This CDR3 contains 15 residues. Trimming pared 2 bases from V and 0 bases from J, leaving 8 bases between. The CDR3 loop reads CASSLSWHSGNTIYF. CDR3 bases: TGTGCCAGCAGCTTATCCTGGCACTCTGGAAACACCATATATTTT.

As for this clone: The same CDR3 is also encoded by other DNA sequences in this sample. The rearrangement joins TRBV28 to TRBJ2-7, with D tentatively TRBD1 (6 bases). V shed 5 bases and J shed 0 bases, with 14 bases lying between them. CDR1 MDHEN and CDR2 SYDVKM come from the germline V gene. This CDR3 is 15 amino acids long. CDR3 DNA: TGTGCCAGCAGTAGTGGGGGCGGCAGCTCCTACGAGCAGTACTTC. It translates to CASSSGGGSSYEQYF.

V gene TRBV5-4 combines with J gene TRBJ2-3; 8 bases are a match to TRBD1. V lost 4 bases to trimming and J lost 3 bases; unmatched junction nucleotides: 13. Germline V gene sequence: CDR1 SGHNT, CDR2 YYREEE (reference sequence). The CDR3 has 17 amino acids. This chain's CDR3 is CASSPNLPGGGTDTQYF. The CDR3 region has the DNA TGTGCCAGCAGCCCAAACTTACCAGGGGGCGGGACAGATACGCAGTATTTT.

This chain uses TRBV7-9 with TRBJ2-1; D is possibly TRBD2 (6 bases). CDR1 SEHNR and CDR2 FQNEAQ come from the germline V gene (reference sequence). V dropped 4 bases and J dropped 2 bases, with 15 bases sitting between them. CDR3 length: 16 amino acids. The CDR3 here is CASSSRGPGAYNEQFF. CDR3 nucleotide sequence: TGTGCCAGCAGCTCGAGGGGTCCGGGGGCCTACAATGAGCAGTTCTTC.

Worth noting for this clone: The sample holds other DNA sequences that translate to the same CDR3. The chain is built from TRBV5-1 and TRBJ1-3; the match to TRBD1 covers 8 bases. Looked up from germline, CDR1 is SGHRS and CDR2 is YFSETQ. V was pared by 4 bases and J by 0 bases, with 3 bases of the junction left unmatched. The CDR3 totals 15 residues. The CDR3 nucleotides are TGCGCCAGCAGCCTACAGGGGGACTCTGGAAACACCATATATTTT. It specifies CASSLQGDSGNTIYF.

This clone came up a few times. The chain links TRBV18 to TRBJ2-7; the match to TRBD1 covers 9 bases. In germline, CDR1 is KGHSH, CDR2 LQKENI. This CDR3 is built from 14 residues. After removal of 6 bases from V and 0 bases from J, the junction contained 3 bases not matched to a gene. Here the CDR3 reads CASSQDRGSYEQYF. CDR3 sequence (DNA): TGTGCCAGCTCTCAGGACAGGGGCTCCTACGAGCAGTACTTC.

The rearrangement joins TRBV19 to TRBJ1-2, with 10 bases matching TRBD1. CDR1 is LNHDA and CDR2 is SQIVND in the germline V gene (reference sequence). J gave up 7 bases and V 3 bases, and 5 bases lay outside the gene matches. CDR3 size: 14 residues. The CDR3 is CASSMDRGNSGYTF. Here the CDR3 DNA reads TGTGCCAGTAGTATGGACAGGGGGAACAGTGGCTACACCTTC. Using reference TRBV19 and TRBJ1-2 for the parts outside the CDR3, the full variable domain is DGGITQSPKYLFRKEGQNVTLSCEQNLNHDAMYWYRQDPGQGLRLIYYSQIVNDFQKGDIAEGYSVSREKKESFPLTVTSAQKNPTAFYLCASSMDRGNSGYTFGSGTRLTVV.

CDR3 residues: CATSRTQQRGGKETQYF. The CDR3 DNA is TGTGCCACCAGCAGAACCCAACAGCGGGGGGGCAAGGAGACCCAGTACTTC. The chain links TRBV15 to TRBJ2-5, with 10 positions matching TRBD2. The trim removed 2 bases at V and 5 bases at J, leaving 11 bases unmatched. The CDR3 has 17 amino acids. Germline V lookup: CDR1 LNHNV, CDR2 YYDKDF (reference sequence).